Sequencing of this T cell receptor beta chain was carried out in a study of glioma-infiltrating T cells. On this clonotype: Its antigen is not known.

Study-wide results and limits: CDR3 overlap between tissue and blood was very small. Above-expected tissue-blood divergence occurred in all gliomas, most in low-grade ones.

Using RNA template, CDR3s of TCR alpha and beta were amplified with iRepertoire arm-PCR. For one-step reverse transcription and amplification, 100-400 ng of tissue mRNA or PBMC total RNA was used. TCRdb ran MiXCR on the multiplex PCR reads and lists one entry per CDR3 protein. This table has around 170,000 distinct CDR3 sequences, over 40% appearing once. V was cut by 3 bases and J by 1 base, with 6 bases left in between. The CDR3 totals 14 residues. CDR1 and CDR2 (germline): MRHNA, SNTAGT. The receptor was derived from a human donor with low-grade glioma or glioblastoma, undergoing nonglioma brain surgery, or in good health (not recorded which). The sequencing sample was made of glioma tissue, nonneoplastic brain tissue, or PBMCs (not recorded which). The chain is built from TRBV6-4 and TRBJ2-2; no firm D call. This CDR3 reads CASSEGKNTGELFF. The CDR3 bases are TGTGCCAGCAGTGAAGGGAAGAACACCGGGGAGCTGTTTTTT.